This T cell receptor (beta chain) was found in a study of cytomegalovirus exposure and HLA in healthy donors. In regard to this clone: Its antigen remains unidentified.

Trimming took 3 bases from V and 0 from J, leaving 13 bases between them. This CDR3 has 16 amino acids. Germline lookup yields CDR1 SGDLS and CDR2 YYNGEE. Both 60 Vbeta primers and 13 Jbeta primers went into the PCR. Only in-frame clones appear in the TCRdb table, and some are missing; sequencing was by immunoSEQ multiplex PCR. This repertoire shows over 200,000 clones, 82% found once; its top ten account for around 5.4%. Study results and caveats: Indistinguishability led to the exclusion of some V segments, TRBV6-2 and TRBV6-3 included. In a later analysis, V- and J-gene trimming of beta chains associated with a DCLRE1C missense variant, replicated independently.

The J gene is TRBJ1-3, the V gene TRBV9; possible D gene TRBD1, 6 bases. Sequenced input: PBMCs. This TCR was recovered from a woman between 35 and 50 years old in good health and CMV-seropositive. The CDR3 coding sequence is TGTGCCAGCAGCGGGGCAGGGGCTAGCTCTGGAAACACCATATATTTT. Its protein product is CASSGAGASSGNTIYF.